This record looks at one TCR beta chain sequence and its context. The specificity of this receptor is unknown. The sample holds no much larger clone one base away, and base qualities are not on file. Additional DNA sequences in this sample encode the identical CDR3. CD8 naive samples were obtained by positive selection for CCR7 among CD45RO-negative cells, yielding a CD45RA+CCR7+ population from which TemRA cells were excluded. The donors were healthy, HIV-negative adults who had no recently reported acute infections or vaccinations. Only Caucasian adults living in Nashville, Tennessee, USA were represented among the donors. Blood was obtained by leukapheresis, after which PBMCs were separated by Ficoll-Histopaque density gradient centrifugation and cryopreserved in liquid nitrogen vapor phase. Analytical flow cytometry was used to check the purity and quantity of every magnetically sorted T cell population. From each sorted fraction, genomic DNA was isolated and quantified by UV absorbance on a Nanodrop 2000c.

Using the deep immunoSEQ assay, multiplex PCR amplified TCR CDR3 regions from genomic DNA. Genomic DNA extracted from each cell subset was distributed evenly over all wells of several immunoSEQ 96-well plates, and each plate served as one replicate. For sorted subsets, about 210 ng of genomic DNA, equivalent to around 29,000 T cell genomes, went into each replicate PCR. Purified libraries were measured with a Qubit 3.0 fluorometer, size-checked on a Bioanalyzer 2100, and measured again with the KAPA Library Quantification kit. A separate single-read 150-cycle Illumina NextSeq 550 flow cell was used to sequence each immunoSEQ 96-well plate. In the source study's methods: The immunoSEQ output contained only junctional sequences without quality scores, so filtering could not match that applied to full-length reads. To assign V/J genes and CDR3, sequences were annotated against IMGT germline references using PyIR, a Python wrapper for IgBLAST v1.9. Any read was removed if the V/J assignment was weak (E-value above 1e-6), the CDR3 was missing, or the read contained stop codons, out-of-frame junctions, or ambiguous translated residues. V3J clonotypes were defined by identical inferred V gene, J gene, and CDR3 amino acid sequence. To compute the percentage overlap between repertoires, the number of shared unique clonotypes was divided by the size of the smaller repertoire. Three approaches were used to assess repertoire richness: RTK rarefaction, the Chao1 estimator, and Recon v2.1 estimates of unobserved clonotypes. Generation probabilities were computed with OLGA for all TCRbeta clonotypes obtained by the gDNA method from a handful of donors. TCRdb stores this immuneACCESS table with in-frame sequences only. Part of the clones is absent; in the studies checked, under half of the shortfall reflects unresolved V genes, and no reason is known for the rest. That table furnishes V, J and clone size, whereas the DNA furnished D and trimming. The sample has 1.5 million to 2.5 million clones on record, about 95% of them singletons. The ten most abundant clones make up 1% to 1.5% of the sample.

The entry originates in a study of shared clonotypes between healthy human individuals (dated by TCRdb to about 2020). Broadly, across the study: Three men and a couple of women, aged 18 to 49 years, made up the cohort. The study deeply sequenced blood TCR repertoires of five healthy adults to estimate repertoire size and the extent of clonotype sharing between individuals. For each donor, three plates each were used for CD4 naive and CD4 memory, two plates were used for CD8 naive, and one plate was used for CD8 memory. Between about 0.94 and 10 billion PBMCs per donor were obtained by leukapheresis. To increase sequencing depth and limit assay-specific biases, TCR repertoire library preparation and sequencing were carried out by different laboratories using diverse techniques. General conclusions and limits of the study: Around 5.4% of naive CD4, 3% to 3.5% of naive CD8, 2.3% of memory CD4, and approximately 0.4% of memory CD8 clonotypes were shared across several donors. Sampling was limited to blood, and TCR repertoires in tissue likely differ from TCR repertoires in blood. Higher generation probabilities were observed for clonotypes shared by all four sorted-subset donors than for non-shared clonotypes. Because the study included a small number of donors, the genetic and exposure-history diversity represented was limited. Incomplete sequencing was indicated by rarefaction of sorted-subset datasets, despite the large sequencing depth. Pairwise subsampling indicated that sequencing depth was expected to affect the degree of clonotype sharing among donors. Larger estimated clonotype richness was generally found for naive subsets than for memory subsets.

Material: naive CD8+ T cells sorted from blood. Reading the label with the study, this specimen's cell subset or site is: CD45RA+CCR7+. The TCR sequence derives from a man between 18 and 29 years old in good health.

The CDR3 region: CASSLRTGELFF. The DNA reads TGTGCCAGCAGTCTGCGGACCGGGGAGCTGTTTTTT. Recombination joined TRBV27 with TRBJ2-2, with the D gene call left open. There are 12 amino acids in the CDR3, from cysteine to phenylalanine inclusive. The only DNA kept is the CDR3, 36 bases in frame from the first base. From the germline V gene (reference sequence), CDR1 is MNHEY and CDR2 is SMNVEV. V loses 5 bases, J loses 5 bases, and the germline ends lie 6 bases apart.